This entry lists 7 T cell receptor beta chains sequenced from one sample in a study of blood T cell repertoires in COVID-19. TCRdb's table, derived via immunoSEQ multiplex PCR, lists solely in-frame clones and lacks some. The sample yields some 160,000 clones, around four fifths seen once. Input material: peripheral blood. The source is a man between 65 and 85 years old with active or convalescent COVID-19.

The chain carries TRBV5-1 and TRBJ1-4, with D uncertain. Germline lookup yields CDR1 SGHRS and CDR2 YFSETQ. With 4 bases removed from V and 3 bases from J, the gap between germline ends came to 7 bases. This CDR3 region has 13 residues. The CDR3 loop reads CASSREPNEKLFF. The CDR3 DNA reads TGCGCCAGCAGCCGGGAGCCTAATGAAAAACTGTTTTTT.

The chain carries TRBV14 and TRBJ1-3, with no clear D. Germline V gene data show CDR1 as SGHDN and CDR2 as FVKESK. CDR3 length: 14 residues. V shed 1 base and J shed 0 bases, with 4 bases lying between them. DNA of the CDR3: TGTGCCAGCAGCCAAGGTCTCTCTGGAAACACCATATATTTT. Translation: CASSQGLSGNTIYF.

The chain links TRBV29-1 to TRBJ2-3; TRBD1 aligns across 7 bases. Unmatched junction bases numbered 5, after V lost 7 bases and J lost 1 base. This CDR3 spans 13 amino acids. Germline V gene lookup returns CDR1 SQVTM and CDR2 ANQGSEA. DNA of the CDR3: TGCAGCGGACAGGGATGGGGCACAGATACGCAGTATTTT. It yields the protein CSGQGWGTDTQYF.

J is TRBJ2-6 and V is TRBV7-9, with 7 bases aligning to TRBD2. Per the germline V gene, CDR1 is SEHNR and CDR2 is FQNEAQ (reference sequence). V was pared by 4 bases and J by 1 base, with 1 base of the junction left unmatched. The CDR3 has 15 residues. The CDR3 spells CASSSGGSGANVLTF. The DNA for the CDR3 is TGTGCCAGCAGCTCCGGGGGGTCTGGGGCCAACGTCCTGACTTTC.

The rearrangement joins TRBV5-1 to TRBJ2-3; 13 positions agree with TRBD2. This CDR3 has 15 residues. Per the germline V gene, CDR1 is SGHRS and CDR2 is YFSETQ. V was pared by 4 bases and J by 6 bases, with 5 bases of the junction left unmatched. CDR3 residues: CASSQTSGGEDTQYF. DNA for the CDR3: TGCGCCAGCAGCCAAACTAGCGGGGGGGAGGATACGCAGTATTTT.

The rearrangement links TRBV6-5 to TRBJ2-7; 9 nucleotides line up with TRBD2. Germline V lookup: CDR1 MNHEY, CDR2 SVGAGI. This CDR3 comprises 14 residues. The V gene end was trimmed by 7 bases and the J gene end by 4 bases; junction bases not matched to a gene: 8. Here the CDR3 reads CASTSGISGYEQYF. CDR3 bases: TGTGCCAGCACTAGCGGGATAAGTGGGTACGAGCAGTACTTC.

On this clone: This specimen includes other DNA sequences encoding the same CDR3. As DNA, the CDR3 is TGTGCCAGCAGGGACACCGCTAACTATGGCTACACCTTC. It translates to CASRDTANYGYTF. This chain links TRBV27 with TRBJ1-2, with TRBD1 as a possible D gene (5 bases). CDR1 and CDR2 from the germline V gene are MNHEY and SMNVEV (reference sequence). CDR3 length equals 13 residues. V lost 6 bases and J lost 0, with 8 bases in between.